This TCR beta chain is drawn from a study of metastatic and nonmetastatic thyroid tumors. All patients reached thyroid surgery having received no treatment beforehand. A note on this clone: At one boundary the junction diverges from the germline segment, which might be a read error.

TCRdb re-processed the PCR reads through MiXCR. The data show approximately 38,000 clones, around a sixth seen once. The CDR3 length is 17 residues. Germline V gene sequence: CDR1 LNHDA, CDR2 SQIVND (reference sequence). This TCR came from a female donor with papillary thyroid cancer or a benign thyroid nodule (not recorded which). Some clones in this sample may be carry-over from other donors' samples. This chain links TRBV19 with TRBJ2-7; 13 bases map to TRBD2. The specimen was tumor tissue. CDR3 sequence reads: CASSPELAGGLGYERYF. The CDR3 nucleotides are TGTGCCAGTAGCCCGGAACTAGCGGGAGGGCTAGGATACGAGCGGTACTTC.